The 4 T cell receptor beta chains in this list originate from one sample, sequenced in a study of blood T cell repertoires in COVID-19. The method was immunoSEQ multiplex PCR; TCRdb's version includes in-frame clones alone and lacks a portion of them. This repertoire shows roughly 250,000 clones, around 85% found once; its top ten account for about an eighth. The sample consisted of peripheral blood. These receptors originate from a woman in her 30s with COVID-19, enrolled during active disease.

The rearrangement links TRBV27 to TRBJ1-2; TRBD1 aligns across 10 bases. Trimming removed 5 bases from V and 2 bases from J; junction bases left unmatched: 5. The CDR3 spans 15 residues. CDR1 is MNHEY, CDR2 SMNVEV, per germline (reference sequence). This chain's CDR3 is CASSPRTGGNYGYTF. Here the CDR3 DNA reads TGTGCCAGCAGTCCCCGGACAGGGGGGAACTATGGCTACACCTTC.

The genes are TRBV7-9 and TRBJ1-5, with D uncertain. This CDR3 is built from 12 residues. V was shortened by 6 bases and J by 4 bases, with 7 bases between the two germline ends. CDR1 is SEHNR, CDR2 FQNEAQ, per germline (reference sequence). The CDR3 is CASSPLNQPQHF. DNA of the CDR3: TGTGCCAGCAGTCCACTGAATCAGCCCCAGCATTTT.

The chain employs TRBV28 and TRBJ1-1; 7 nucleotides match TRBD1. Trimming cost V 2 bases and J 6 bases; bases outside gene matches: 6. Per the germline V gene, CDR1 is MDHEN and CDR2 is SYDVKM. The CDR3 has 14 amino acids. CDR3 sequence: CASSLSGRGSEAFF. The CDR3, as DNA: TGTGCCAGCAGTTTAAGTGGCAGGGGGTCTGAAGCTTTCTTT.

The chain couples TRBV18 to TRBJ1-5; perhaps TRBD1 as D (6 bases). The CDR3 totals 14 residues. Germline CDR1 is KGHSH and CDR2 is LQKENI. V lost 3 bases to trimming and J lost 4 bases, with 10 bases between them. The CDR3 region is CASSPPRGNQPQHF. For the CDR3, the DNA is TGTGCCAGCTCACCGCCGAGGGGGAATCAGCCCCAGCATTTT.